What follows are 22 T cell receptor beta chains derived from one specimen sequenced in a study of post-analysis software for immune sequencing data. Study observations and caveats: TRBV segments more frequent in patients than in controls numbered roughly 5 and included TRBV5-6, TRBV5-1 and TRBV20-1.

Unique molecular identifiers tagged the TCR beta cDNA libraries. Using its own MiXCR run on the PCR reads, TCRdb lists one record per CDR3 protein. The sample lists about 540,000 distinct CDR3 sequences, 34% occurring once. Which antigens these TCRs recognize remains unknown. The specimen was blood. These receptors all stem from a girl aged 2-17 years with multiple sclerosis.

This clonotype was detected a few times. The chain combines TRBV5-5 with TRBJ2-1, with 11 bases aligning to TRBD1. Germline CDR1 reads SGHKS; CDR2 reads YYEKEE (reference sequence). V lost 4 bases to trimming and J lost 9 bases; unmatched junction nucleotides: 3. CDR3 size: 13 residues. The CDR3, as DNA: TGTGCCAGCAGCCGGACAGGGGGCAGTGAGCAGTTCTTC. Translation: CASSRTGGSEQFF.

The chain is built from TRBV6-5 and TRBJ1-2; maybe TRBD1 (6 bases). The CDR3 is 15 amino acids. CDR1 is MNHEY and CDR2 is SVGAGI in the germline V gene. Trimming removed 6 bases at V and 10 bases at J, with 24 bases between. The CDR3 DNA is TGTGCCAGCAGCGTCCCCCGGGGGGGCGGAACCGACTACACCTTC. This sequence encodes CASSVPRGGGTDYTF.

The J gene is TRBJ2-3, the V gene TRBV12-3 or TRBV12-4, with 10 bases aligning to TRBD2. Trimming cost V 6 bases and J 2 bases; bases outside gene matches: 11. The CDR3 length is 17 residues. The CDR3 sequence: CASSRFLLAGDTDTQYF. CDR3 nucleotide sequence: TGTGCCAGCAGCCGATTTCTTCTAGCGGGAGACACAGATACGCAGTATTTT.

The CDR3 region is CASRVGRNSYNEQFF. CDR3 nucleotides: TGCGCCAGCAGAGTAGGTAGGAACTCGTACAATGAGCAGTTCTTC. This chain connects TRBV10-2 to TRBJ2-1, with D unclear. The CDR3 covers 15 residues. Trimming left V 6 bases short and J 4 bases short, with 16 bases between. CDR1 is WSHSY, CDR2 SAAADI, per germline.

The chain employs TRBV12-3 or TRBV12-4 and TRBJ2-5; the D gene is possibly TRBD2 (5 bases). The CDR3 runs to 13 residues. Trimming took off 6 bases at V and 5 bases at J, with 13 bases between the two ends. The DNA for the CDR3 is TGTGCCAGCAGATCGGACCCGGGGGAGACCCAGTACTTC. Translated, it gives CASRSDPGETQYF.

This clonotype appeared a few times. This chain joins TRBV20-1 and TRBJ2-5; D may be TRBD1 (8 bases). This CDR3 contains 14 residues. CDR1 is DFQATT and CDR2 is SNEGSKA in the germline V gene (reference sequence). V was trimmed by 5 bases and J by 8 bases, leaving 21 bases between them. The CDR3 DNA sequence: TGCAGTGCTGGGGGGGGACAGGTGGGGGGAACCCAGTACTTC. It yields the protein CSAGGGQVGGTQYF.

This clonotype came up a few times. The gene calls are TRBV5-1 and TRBJ2-5; TRBD2 matches 11 bases. Per the germline V gene, CDR1 is SGHRS and CDR2 is YFSETQ. Trimming removed 4 bases from V and 2 bases from J; junction bases left unmatched: 7. The CDR3 has 16 residues. Written as DNA, the CDR3 is TGCGCCAGCAGCGCCCTAGCGGGGGGCCCTCAAGAGACCCAGTACTTC. Encoded protein: CASSALAGGPQETQYF.

This clonotype was detected a few times. J is TRBJ2-5 and V is TRBV7-3; TRBD2 agrees at 13 bases. Trimming removed 5 bases from V and 0 bases from J; junction bases left unmatched: 3. This CDR3 comprises 16 residues. The germline CDR1 and CDR2 sequences are SGHTA and FQGTGA. CDR3 amino acids: CASSPTSGGDQETQYF. In DNA, the CDR3 is TGTGCCAGCAGCCCCACTAGCGGGGGGGACCAAGAGACCCAGTACTTC.

This clonotype appeared a few times. The chain uses TRBV13 and TRBJ2-7, with TRBD2 matching 7 bases. Losses at the gene ends were 7 bases for V and 1 base for J; bases not matched to a gene: 7. The CDR3 extends over 14 amino acids. Germline values: CDR1 PRHDT, CDR2 FYEKMQ (reference sequence). Here the CDR3 reads CASTNRGVSYEQYF. As DNA, the CDR3 is TGTGCCAGCACCAATCGGGGGGTATCCTACGAGCAGTACTTC.

The chain carries TRBV20-1 and TRBJ1-2; D is perhaps TRBD1 (5 bases). The CDR3 covers 14 residues. Germline V lookup: CDR1 DFQATT, CDR2 SNEGSKA (reference sequence). The V and J ends lost 5 bases and 8 bases respectively, with 21 bases between them. CDR3: CSAPQGAGWGGYTF. CDR3 nucleotides: TGCAGTGCTCCCCAAGGGGCAGGATGGGGAGGCTACACCTTC.

The chain joins TRBV5-1 to TRBJ2-1; 8 bases line up with TRBD2. The germline CDR1 and CDR2 sequences are SGHRS and YFSETQ. Trimming cost V 4 bases and J 1 base; bases outside gene matches: 4. The CDR3 extends over 15 amino acids. Here the CDR3 reads CASSPGGNSYNEQFF. The CDR3 DNA is TGCGCCAGCAGCCCGGGAGGGAATTCCTACAATGAGCAGTTCTTC. Together with reference TRBV5-1 and TRBJ2-1, the CDR3 gives the full variable domain: KAGVTQTPRYLIKTRGQQVTLSCSPISGHRSVSWYQQTPGQGLQFLFEYFSETQRNKGNFPGRFSGRQFSNSRSEMNVSTLELGDSALYLCASSPGGNSYNEQFFGPGTRLTVL.

The chain has TRBV5-1 and TRBJ2-3; D not resolved. V dropped 0 bases and J dropped 5 bases, with 4 bases sitting between them. Germline CDR1 SGHRS, CDR2 YFSETQ. The CDR3 contains 12 residues. In DNA form, the CDR3 reads TGCGCCAGCAGCTTGGAGTTAGATACGCAGTATTTT. Translating gives CASSLELDTQYF.

The rearrangement joins TRBV5-1 to TRBJ1-2, with a tentative D call TRBD1 (6 bases). Trimming took off 6 bases at V and 2 bases at J, with 14 bases between the two ends. Looked up from germline, CDR1 is SGHRS and CDR2 is YFSETQ. This CDR3 has 14 amino acids. The CDR3 sequence is CASTLGGANYGYTF. CDR3 nucleotide sequence: TGCGCCAGCACCCTAGGGGGGGCAAACTATGGCTACACCTTC. Drawing the rest from reference TRBV5-1 and TRBJ1-2, the complete variable domain is KAGVTQTPRYLIKTRGQQVTLSCSPISGHRSVSWYQQTPGQGLQFLFEYFSETQRNKGNFPGRFSGRQFSNSRSEMNVSTLELGDSALYLCASTLGGANYGYTFGSGTRLTVV.

V is TRBV28 and J is TRBJ1-2; maybe TRBD1 (5 bases). V was clipped by 10 bases and J by 5 bases, with 11 bases between them. Per germline, CDR1 MDHEN and CDR2 SYDVKM. The CDR3 totals 11 residues. The CDR3: CATGRAYGYTF. In DNA form, the CDR3 reads TGTGCCACGGGACGGGCTTATGGCTACACCTTC.

This clonotype was seen ten or more times. This rearrangement joins TRBV29-1 to TRBJ2-6; D unresolved. The CDR3 loop spans 13 amino acids. Germline values: CDR1 SQVTM, CDR2 ANQGSEA. Here the CDR3 reads CTGRVSGANVLTF. Written as DNA, the CDR3 is TGCACCGGCCGCGTCAGTGGGGCCAACGTCCTGACTTTC. Supplemented by reference TRBV29-1 and TRBJ2-6, the full variable domain reads SAVISQKPSRDICQRGTSLTIQCQVDSQVTMMFWYRQQPGQSLTLIATANQGSEATYESGFVIDKFPISRPNLTFSTLTVSNMSPEDSSIYLCTGRVSGANVLTFGAGSRLTVL.

This clonotype occurred a few times. The V and J genes are TRBV30 and TRBJ2-1; D is tentatively TRBD1 or TRBD2 (5 bases each). Looked up from germline, CDR1 is GTSNPN and CDR2 is SVGIG (reference sequence). This CDR3 contains 15 residues. Between the trimmed V and J ends, which lost 4 bases and 7 bases, there was a span of 20 bases. The CDR3 DNA is TGTGCCTGGACTAGGGACGGATTTAATACAAATGAGCAGTTCTTC. This gives the protein CAWTRDGFNTNEQFF.

On this clonotype: Because the CDR3's place on the DNA is in doubt, the DNA is left out and the CDR3 is given as listed by TCRdb. This chain uses TRBV27 with TRBJ1-2; the table's D gene call, TRBD1, was not cross checked with the DNA. The CDR3 numbers 13 amino acids, ends counted. Germline V gene sequence: CDR1 MNHEY, CDR2 SMNVEV (reference sequence). CDR3: CASSTSGTRGYTF.

This clonotype was seen only a few times. This chain connects TRBV6-5 to TRBJ1-2; unclear D gene. V lost 7 bases and J lost 4, with 13 bases in between. The length of the CDR3 is 13 residues. Per the germline V gene, CDR1 is MNHEY and CDR2 is SVGAGI. The CDR3 region is CASTKSGSYGYTF. The CDR3 region has the DNA TGTGCCAGCACAAAGAGTGGTAGCTATGGCTACACCTTC.

As DNA, the CDR3 is TGTGCCAGCAGCTTTTTGACAGGACCGAGCTATGGCTACACCTTC. It is translated as CASSFLTGPSYGYTF. The chain employs TRBV7-9 and TRBJ1-2; D might be TRBD1 (6 bases). The V and J ends lost 3 bases and 4 bases respectively, with 15 bases between them. The CDR3 extends over 15 amino acids. From germline, CDR1 is SEHNR and CDR2 FQNEAQ (reference sequence).

A word on this clonotype: Germline is not matched at one junction end, which may reflect a read error. The chain is built from TRBV2 and TRBJ2-7; 7 bases agree with TRBD1. Per the germline V gene, CDR1 is SNHLY and CDR2 is FYNNEI. The CDR3 is 13 residues long. DNA for the CDR3: TGTACCAGCAGTGGGGACAGCTTGTACGGGCAGTACTTC. Its translation is CTSSGDSLYGQYF.

The J gene is TRBJ2-3, the V gene TRBV4-1; D may be TRBD1 (5 bases). Trimming took off 1 base at V and 4 bases at J, with 9 bases between the two ends. Germline V gives CDR1 MGHRA, CDR2 YSYEKL. The CDR3 runs 14 residues. Here the CDR3 DNA reads TGCGCCAGCAGCCAAGCAAGGGGCCCAGATACGCAGTATTTT. Protein sequence: CASSQARGPDTQYF.

The chain couples TRBV5-6 to TRBJ2-3; D is perhaps TRBD2 (5 bases). This CDR3 has 16 residues. In germline, CDR1 is SGHDT, CDR2 YYEEEE. The V and J ends lost 1 base and 0 bases respectively, with 12 bases between them. The DNA for the CDR3 is TGTGCCAGCAGCTTGACCAGCGGACCTAGCACAGATACGCAGTATTTT. It encodes CASSLTSGPSTDTQYF.